What follows are 10 T cell receptor beta chains derived from one specimen sequenced in a study of blood T cell repertoires in COVID-19. Sequenced by immunoSEQ multiplex PCR; TCRdb stores in-frame clones only, minus some. The sample carries some 70,000 clones, around 86% recorded once. The sequenced sample consisted of peripheral blood. The receptors derive from a man aged 25 to 40 with acute or convalescent COVID-19.

This clone was seen a few times. The V gene is TRBV9, the J gene TRBJ2-7, with D perhaps matching TRBD2 (5 bases). Trimming removed 4 bases at V and 5 bases at J, with 10 bases between. The CDR3 totals 12 residues. CDR1 and CDR2 from the germline V gene are SGDLS and YYNGEE. CDR3 in amino acids: CASSTDSHEQYF. The CDR3 bases are TGTGCCAGCAGCACGGACTCGCACGAGCAGTACTTC.

This sequence joins TRBV9 and TRBJ1-4; 9 nucleotides match TRBD1. CDR3 size: 15 residues. Germline V CDR1 and CDR2: SGDLS, YYNGEE. Trimming cost V 4 bases and J 5 bases; bases outside gene matches: 6. The CDR3 reads CASSLGTGINEKLFF. The CDR3, as DNA: TGTGCCAGCAGCCTTGGGACAGGGATAAATGAAAAACTGTTTTTT. Full variable domain (rest looked up from reference TRBV9 and TRBJ1-4): DSGVTQTPKHLITATGQRVTLRCSPRSGDLSVYWYQQSLDQGLQFLIQYYNGEERAKGNILERFSAQQFPDLHSELNLSSLELGDSALYFCASSLGTGINEKLFFGSGTQLSVL.

The chain is built from TRBV10-3 and TRBJ2-1; TRBD1 agrees at 8 bases. The CDR3 loop spans 15 amino acids. Germline V CDR1 and CDR2: ENHRY, SYGVKD. J lost 7 bases, V lost 4 bases, and 9 bases had no gene match. The CDR3 reads CAISGHGQGGNEQFF. Here the CDR3 DNA reads TGTGCCATCAGTGGTCACGGACAGGGAGGTAATGAGCAGTTCTTC.

V is TRBV10-1 and J is TRBJ2-3; TRBD1 might be the D (5 bases). V was trimmed by 3 bases and J by 0 bases, leaving 7 bases between them. CDR1 WNHNN and CDR2 SYGVQD come from the germline V gene (reference sequence). The CDR3 extends over 14 amino acids. CDR3 nucleotide sequence: TGCGCCAGCAGTGAAGACAGCAGCACAGATACGCAGTATTTT. Translated: CASSEDSSTDTQYF.

The rearrangement joins TRBV28 to TRBJ1-2, with TRBD1 matching over 8 bases. The CDR3 contains 15 residues. The V segment lost 6 bases and the J segment 8 bases; nucleotides outside the gene matches: 14. Germline V gene sequence: CDR1 MDHEN, CDR2 SYDVKM. The CDR3 sequence: CASSLWGQGAGGYTF. The CDR3 nucleotides read TGTGCCAGCAGCCTATGGGGGCAGGGGGCTGGCGGCTACACCTTC.

The DNA of the CDR3 is TGCAGCGTTGGGGCTAGCGGGTATTTTAACAATGAGCAGTTCTTC. This codes for CSVGASGYFNNEQFF. The V gene is TRBV29-1, the J gene TRBJ2-1, with TRBD2 matching 8 bases. Losses at the gene ends were 4 bases for V and 5 bases for J; bases not matched to a gene: 10. This CDR3 comprises 15 residues. Germline loops: CDR1 SQVTM, CDR2 ANQGSEA.

This chain uses TRBV5-4 with TRBJ2-3; D gene uncertain. The CDR3 consists of 13 residues. V lost 0 bases, J lost 2 bases, and 4 bases lay in between. CDR1 and CDR2 from the germline V gene are SGHNT and YYREEE (reference sequence). The CDR3 nucleotides read TGTGCCAGCAGCTTGGTTCTCACAGATACGCAGTATTTT. Translation gives CASSLVLTDTQYF.

The chain uses TRBV5-1 and TRBJ2-7; the match to TRBD2 covers 7 bases. The V segment lost 2 bases and the J segment 6 bases; nucleotides outside the gene matches: 5. In germline, CDR1 is SGHRS, CDR2 YFSETQ. The CDR3 has 13 amino acids. CDR3 coding DNA: TGCGCCAGCAGCTTAACAGGCGGGGGCGAGCAGTACTTC. Translated, it gives CASSLTGGGEQYF.

The chain combines TRBV29-1 with TRBJ1-2, with 7 bases matching TRBD1. Losses at the gene ends were 3 bases for V and 7 bases for J; bases not matched to a gene: 5. CDR1 is SQVTM, CDR2 ANQGSEA, per germline. The CDR3 has 12 amino acids. Here the CDR3 DNA reads TGCAGCGTTGATGTAGGGGGCTTTGGCTACACCTTC. Translation: CSVDVGGFGYTF. Full variable domain (remainder filled in from reference TRBV29-1 and TRBJ1-2): SAVISQKPSRDICQRGTSLTIQCQVDSQVTMMFWYRQQPGQSLTLIATANQGSEATYESGFVIDKFPISRPNLTFSTLTVSNMSPEDSSIYLCSVDVGGFGYTFGSGTRLTVV.

The V gene is TRBV28, the J gene TRBJ2-1; 9 bases are shared with TRBD2. The CDR3 is 19 residues long. The V segment lost 2 bases and the J segment 4 bases; nucleotides outside the gene matches: 15. Germline CDR1 is MDHEN and CDR2 is SYDVKM. The CDR3 region has the DNA TGTGCCAGCAGTTTAGGGGGGGCTAGCGGGATGGGCTCATACAATGAGCAGTTCTTC. Translation gives CASSLGGASGMGSYNEQFF. The full variable domain, with the rest looked up from reference TRBV28 and TRBJ2-1, is DVKVTQSSRYLVKRTGEKVFLECVQDMDHENMFWYRQDPGLGLRLIYFSYDVKMKEKGDIPEGYSVSREKKERFSLILESASTNQTSMYLCASSLGGASGMGSYNEQFFGPGTRLTVL.